The sequence of this T cell receptor beta chain was determined in a study of PD-1 blockade in classical Hodgkin lymphoma. There was relapse after autologous stem cell transplantation in every patient, and there was variation in brentuximab vedotin exposure. Germline CDR1 is MRHNA and CDR2 is SNTAGT. The CDR3 is made up of 15 amino acids. V was pared by 5 bases and J by 4 bases, with 5 bases of the junction left unmatched. Generated by immunoSEQ multiplex PCR, the TCRdb table keeps only in-frame clones and is missing some. The table shows around 70,000 clones, with around 75% occurring only once. This chain links TRBV6-4 with TRBJ2-3, with 11 bases matching TRBD2. Sequenced material: peripheral blood mononuclear cells (PBMCs), taken before the second cycle of nivolumab. The sequence derives from a human donor with classical Hodgkin lymphoma. CDR3: CASSLSGGAADTQYF. In DNA, the CDR3 is TGTGCCAGCAGTCTTAGCGGGGGGGCTGCAGATACGCAGTATTTT.